This T cell receptor (beta chain) is from a study of tissue T cells after allogeneic stem cell transplantation. Study at large: Recipient PBMCs from before transplant existed for a handful of GVHD patients. CD3+ T cells were flow-sorted when enough cells; otherwise DNA extracted directly.

As for this clone: Its antigen is as yet unknown.

Study-wide results and caveats: Within patients, tissue anatomy strongly shaped TCR repertoire composition. Tissue-detected TCR repertoire was only partly captured by blood and spleen T cells.

The CDR3 length is 14 residues. Trimming cost V 0 bases and J 10 bases; bases outside gene matches: 5. CDR1 is MNHNY and CDR2 is SVGAGI in the germline V gene (reference sequence). TCRdb keeps only in-frame clones here, not all; method: immunoSEQ multiplex PCR. The sample includes about 42,000 clones, about nine tenths of them seen just once. The clonotype was recovered from a woman aged 40-75 years who later had graft-versus-host disease after an allogeneic stem cell transplant. The sequencing here drew on blood, taken before transplantation. The rearrangement links TRBV6-6 to TRBJ1-5; 8 bases align to TRBD1. CDR3 residues: CASSYSGQGVPQHF. For the CDR3, the DNA is TGTGCCAGCAGTTACTCTGGACAGGGAGTTCCCCAGCATTTT.